Listed here is a single T cell receptor beta chain. The antigen remains undetermined. The data were taken from a study of cytomegalovirus exposure and HLA in healthy donors. Study summary: The approximately 120 validation repertoires, a later analysis reported, used the same platform as the approximately 700 first-cohort repertoires. Findings and caveats of the study: The study recorded about 150 TCR beta chains that were cytomegalovirus-associated. Three chains linked to CMV were shown in vitro to be specific for CMV antigens. A classifier reportedly called cytomegalovirus status with high sensitivity and specificity.

TCRdb's table, derived via immunoSEQ multiplex PCR, lists solely in-frame clones and lacks some. The table lists some 140,000 clones, less than 90% of them singletons. V was clipped by 5 bases and J by 2 bases; unmatched bases: 2. In germline, CDR1 is SGHNT, CDR2 YYREEE (reference sequence). This CDR3 spans 15 amino acids. This rearrangement joins TRBV5-4 to TRBJ2-3, with TRBD2 matching 13 bases. The sample taken for sequencing was PBMCs. This clonotype was obtained from a man aged 18 to 29 in good health and CMV-seropositive. CDR3 protein: CASRLAGGPTDTQYF. The CDR3 DNA is TGTGCCAGCAGACTAGCGGGAGGGCCCACAGATACGCAGTATTTT.